Below are 31 T cell receptor beta chains sequenced from a single sample in a study of T-cell memory formation after mild COVID-19. TCRdb independently ran MiXCR on the 5' RACE reads; one entry per CDR3 protein. Of roughly 280,000 distinct CDR3 sequences listed, roughly 17% were seen once; the top ten hold roughly a fifth. The source material was PBMCs or a T cell subset sorted from them (not recorded which). These receptors originate from a man between 18 and 29 years old who had mild COVID-19 (a few samples of this study predate the infection). Cell type and time point are not known.

The chain links TRBV3-1 to TRBJ1-2; 8 bases match TRBD1. The germline CDR1 and CDR2 sequences are LGHDT and YNNKEL (reference sequence). V gave up 6 bases and J gave up 4 bases; unmatched junction bases: 4. This CDR3 contains 13 residues. CDR3 sequence (DNA): TGTGCCAGCAGACCGGACAGGGCCTATGGCTACACCTTC. This encodes CASRPDRAYGYTF.

A few counts support this clonotype. J is TRBJ1-5 and V is TRBV7-9, with 11 bases matching TRBD1. The CDR3 totals 15 residues. The germline gives CDR1 SEHNR, CDR2 FQNEAQ (reference sequence). Trimming removed 10 bases from V and 4 bases from J; junction bases left unmatched: 9. In nucleotides, the CDR3 is TGTGCCACCGAGACCGGGACAGGGGGGAATCAGCCCCAGCATTTT. Translated: CATETGTGGNQPQHF.

As DNA, the CDR3 is TGCGCCAGCAGCAGTGACAGAATGTACAATGAGCAGTTCTTC. Its protein is CASSSDRMYNEQFF. This chain connects TRBV5-1 to TRBJ2-1; D might be TRBD1 (5 bases). Germline V gene sequence: CDR1 SGHRS, CDR2 YFSETQ. The germline V and J ends were trimmed by 4 bases and 4 bases, with 12 bases remaining between them. This CDR3 comprises 14 residues.

This chain links TRBV2 with TRBJ2-2, with 7 bases lining up with TRBD2. V shed 7 bases and J 0 bases; nucleotides not matched to a gene: 5. This CDR3 comprises 15 residues. Germline CDR1 reads SNHLY; CDR2 reads FYNNEI. The chain's CDR3 is CASTEGGANTGELFF. The CDR3 region has the DNA TGTGCCAGCACCGAGGGAGGGGCGAACACCGGGGAGCTGTTTTTT.

This clonotype showed up just a few times. J is TRBJ2-5 and V is TRBV6-5; D is unclear. V lost 2 bases and J 1 base, leaving 8 bases between the germline ends. CDR1 is MNHEY and CDR2 is SVGAGI in the germline V gene. CDR3 length: 14 residues. In DNA, the CDR3 is TGTGCCAGCAGTTACGAACCGAGCCAAGAGACCCAGTACTTC. Translating it yields CASSYEPSQETQYF.

The chain has TRBV12-3 or TRBV12-4 and TRBJ1-5; 8 nucleotides match TRBD1. The junction had 1 base not matched to a gene; V was cut back by 1 base and J by 2 bases. CDR3 length equals 15 residues. The chain's CDR3 is CASSLETGGNQPQHF. In DNA, the CDR3 is TGTGCCAGCAGTTTAGAGACAGGGGGCAATCAGCCCCAGCATTTT.

This rearrangement joins TRBV6-5 to TRBJ1-1, with 8 positions matching TRBD1. Per the germline V gene, CDR1 is MNHEY and CDR2 is SVGAGI. The CDR3 sequence is 14 residues long. V lost 6 bases and J lost 3; bases outside the gene matches: 6. DNA for the CDR3: TGTGCCAGCAGAGACAGGGGCCGGGACACTGAAGCTTTCTTT. It translates to CASRDRGRDTEAFF.

This clonotype was detected only a few times. This chain connects TRBV4-3 to TRBJ1-2; D may be TRBD1 (5 bases). Deletions cut 0 bases from V and 6 bases from J, with 14 bases between. The CDR3 loop spans 15 amino acids. CDR1 is LGHNA, CDR2 YSLEER, per germline. The CDR3 coding sequence is TGCGCCAGCAGCCAAGAAAGACCAGGGTATCATGGCTACACCTTC. It translates to CASSQERPGYHGYTF.

The chain joins TRBV12-5 to TRBJ2-7, with D unclear. The ends were cut back, 5 bases at V and 0 bases at J, with 17 bases in the middle. Germline V gene sequence: CDR1 LGHNT, CDR2 FRNRAP. The CDR3 consists of 16 residues. As DNA, the CDR3 is TGTGCTAGTGGTCGGAACCCCTCGGAGACCTCCTACGAGCAGTACTTC. This encodes CASGRNPSETSYEQYF.

The chain recombines TRBV4-2 with TRBJ1-1; D may be TRBD1 (6 bases). This CDR3 contains 13 residues. CDR1 is LGHNA and CDR2 is YNFKEQ in the germline V gene. With 8 bases removed from V and 10 bases from J, the gap between germline ends came to 20 bases. The CDR3 DNA reads as TGTGCCAGCGGATCAGGGGATATACCGATAGCTTTCTTT. Protein: CASGSGDIPIAFF.

This clonotype has more than one count but fewer than ten. The chain employs TRBV30 and TRBJ1-2; 7 positions match TRBD1. Losses at the gene ends were 0 bases for V and 8 bases for J; bases not matched to a gene: 3. The CDR3 contains 12 residues. CDR1 GTSNPN and CDR2 SVGIG come from the germline V gene (reference sequence). The CDR3: CAWSVGQEGYTF. DNA of the CDR3: TGTGCCTGGAGTGTCGGACAGGAAGGCTACACCTTC.

This clonotype was seen only a few times. This chain uses TRBV11-3 with TRBJ2-1, with 7 bases identical to TRBD1. Germline CDR1 SGHNT, CDR2 YENEEA. Trimming removed 5 bases from V and 7 bases from J; junction bases left unmatched: 8. This CDR3 is built from 14 residues. CDR3 protein: CASSRGRWGNEQFF. CDR3 in DNA: TGTGCCAGCAGCAGGGGGCGATGGGGTAATGAGCAGTTCTTC.

The gene calls are TRBV14 and TRBJ1-1; D is unclear. Trimming cost V 4 bases and J 3 bases, with 18 bases left between them. Germline V lookup: CDR1 SGHDN, CDR2 FVKESK. CDR3 length: 16 residues. The CDR3 bases are TGTGCCAGCAGCCCCCAAAGGATGGTCAGTGACACTGAAGCTTTCTTT. Protein sequence: CASSPQRMVSDTEAFF.

This sequence joins TRBV7-9 and TRBJ1-4, with D possibly matching TRBD1 (6 bases). The CDR3 spans 15 residues. Deletions cut 5 bases from V and 8 bases from J, with 18 bases between. Germline V gene lookup returns CDR1 SEHNR and CDR2 FQNEAQ (reference sequence). The CDR3 DNA is TGTGCCAGCAGCGGAACAGGGCAATTTCGAGAAAAACTGTTTTTT. Protein: CASSGTGQFREKLFF.

This clonotype was seen more than once but under ten times. The J gene is TRBJ2-7, the V gene TRBV30; TRBD1 matches at 7 bases. The CDR3 is made up of 13 amino acids. V lost 5 bases, J lost 4 bases, and 8 bases stayed unmatched. Looked up from germline, CDR1 is GTSNPN and CDR2 is SVGIG (reference sequence). Here the CDR3 DNA reads TGTGCCTGGGAACCGGGACAGAGTTACGAGCAGTACTTC. This sequence encodes CAWEPGQSYEQYF.

In its sample, this clonotype was seen a few times. V gene TRBV3-1 combines with J gene TRBJ2-2; the D is unclear. Germline V gene sequence: CDR1 LGHDT, CDR2 YNNKEL (reference sequence). This CDR3 contains 12 residues. V lost 3 bases and J 7 bases, leaving 6 bases between the germline ends. The CDR3 nucleotides read TGTGCCAGCAGCCAGAGTGGCGGGGAGCTGTTTTTT. This gives the protein CASSQSGGELFF.

The V and J genes are TRBV7-8 and TRBJ2-1; D may be TRBD1 (5 bases). This CDR3 spans 13 amino acids. The germline gives CDR1 SGHVS, CDR2 FQNEAQ. The germline V and J ends were trimmed by 5 bases and 15 bases, with 20 bases remaining between them. The CDR3 region has the DNA TGTGCCAGCAGCCGAGAAGGGGCAGGTTCGCTGTTCTTC. Translation gives CASSREGAGSLFF.

The CDR3 spells CASSYQRQPNSPLHF. CDR3 DNA sequence: TGTGCCAGCAGTTACCAGAGGCAGCCGAATTCACCCCTCCACTTT. This chain uses TRBV6-2 or TRBV6-3 with TRBJ1-6; D is undetermined. Germline assignment: CDR1 MNHEY and CDR2 SVGEGT. V was trimmed by 2 bases and J by 7 bases, leaving 12 bases between them. The CDR3 is 15 amino acids.

The sample holds a few counts of this clonotype. V is TRBV20-1 and J is TRBJ2-2; D not certain. This CDR3 has 13 amino acids. Trimming shortened V by 6 bases and J by 1 base, and 9 bases separated the two germline ends. Germline V gives CDR1 DFQATT, CDR2 SNEGSKA (reference sequence). The CDR3 coding sequence is TGCAGTGCCCCGGGCCGGAACACCGGGGAGCTGTTTTTT. It specifies CSAPGRNTGELFF.

This clonotype was counted a few times. This chain links TRBV6-6 with TRBJ2-2; D perhaps matches TRBD1 (5 bases). Trimming pared 6 bases from V and 3 bases from J, leaving 14 bases between. The CDR3 runs 15 residues. The germline V gene encodes CDR1 MNHNY and CDR2 SVGAGI (reference sequence). The CDR3 protein is CASRKGATHTGELFF. Here the CDR3 DNA reads TGTGCCAGCAGGAAAGGGGCGACGCACACCGGGGAGCTGTTTTTT.

This chain connects TRBV6-6 to TRBJ1-2; D is ambiguous. There are 14 residues in the CDR3. Germline-derived CDR1 and CDR2 are MNHNY and SVGAGI (reference sequence). V dropped 2 bases and J dropped 4 bases, with 11 bases sitting between them. The CDR3 protein is CASSYGNRIYGYTF. CDR3 sequence (DNA): TGTGCCAGCAGTTACGGGAACAGAATCTATGGCTACACCTTC.

This rearrangement joins TRBV12-3 or TRBV12-4 to TRBJ1-5; D is possibly TRBD1 (5 bases). The ends were cut back, 3 bases at V and 6 bases at J, with 9 bases in the middle. The CDR3 is 13 amino acids. CDR3 region: CASSLRGVQPQHF. The CDR3 nucleotides are TGTGCCAGCAGTTTGAGGGGAGTTCAGCCCCAGCATTTT.

This clonotype occurred many times. The chain couples TRBV28 to TRBJ2-1, with TRBD2 as a possible D gene (5 bases). V lost 8 bases to trimming and J lost 0 bases, with 5 bases between them. The CDR3 loop spans 12 amino acids. From germline, CDR1 is MDHEN and CDR2 SYDVKM. In DNA form, the CDR3 reads TGTGCCAGCGGGAGCTCCTACAATGAGCAGTTCTTC. Protein product: CASGSSYNEQFF.

V gene TRBV4-1 combines with J gene TRBJ2-1, with 8 bases fitting TRBD2. The V segment lost 1 base and the J segment 8 bases; nucleotides outside the gene matches: 10. Germline V CDR1 and CDR2: MGHRA, YSYEKL. The CDR3 is 16 residues long. DNA of the CDR3: TGCGCCAGCAGCCAAGGGGGGACTAGGATTATCGATGAGCAGTTCTTC. This translates into CASSQGGTRIIDEQFF.

This clonotype has a handful of counts. This chain links TRBV5-6 with TRBJ1-1, with D uncertain. CDR1 is SGHDT and CDR2 is YYEEEE in the germline V gene. Trimming stripped 0 bases from V and 4 bases from J, with 4 bases between. This CDR3 comprises 12 residues. CDR3 in amino acids: CASSLAFTEAFF. CDR3 sequence (DNA): TGTGCCAGCAGCTTGGCCTTCACTGAAGCTTTCTTT.

This clonotype was detected only a few times. This chain uses TRBV6-2 or TRBV6-3 with TRBJ1-5, with D tentatively TRBD1 (5 bases). The V and J ends lost 4 bases and 8 bases respectively, with 12 bases between them. This CDR3 comprises 13 residues. The V gene's germline CDR1 is MNHEY and CDR2 SVGEGT. Written as DNA, the CDR3 is TGTGCCAGCAGTTTGGGGGGGTCAAAGCCCCAGCATTTT. Protein sequence: CASSLGGSKPQHF.

This clonotype was detected a few times. The CDR3 coding sequence is TGTGCCAGCAGCTTACCGAGGACGGGGACCGGGGAGCTGTTTTTT. It yields the protein CASSLPRTGTGELFF. The rearrangement links TRBV7-2 to TRBJ2-2, with D maybe TRBD2 (5 bases). V gave up 2 bases and J gave up 5 bases, with 12 bases separating them. The CDR3 spans 15 residues. Germline V CDR1 and CDR2: SGHTA, FQGNSA.

This clonotype was observed a handful of times. The chain carries TRBV7-2 and TRBJ2-3; D not certain. The germline V gene encodes CDR1 SGHTA and CDR2 FQGNSA. The CDR3 has 14 residues. Trimming removed 0 bases from V and 0 bases from J, with 4 bases in between. The CDR3 spells CASSLARSTDTQYF. The CDR3, as DNA: TGTGCCAGCAGCTTAGCGCGTAGCACAGATACGCAGTATTTT.

This clonotype has more than one count but fewer than ten. This chain uses TRBV6-5 with TRBJ1-1; no firm D call. The CDR3 is 17 amino acids. V lost 0 bases, J lost 6 bases, and 20 bases lay in between. Looked up from germline, CDR1 is MNHEY and CDR2 is SVGAGI. The CDR3 here is CASSYSSNGDFGAEAFF. CDR3 DNA: TGTGCCAGCAGTTACTCGAGTAATGGCGACTTCGGGGCTGAAGCTTTCTTT.

This CDR3 is CASSLGPEGREQYF. CDR3 bases: TGTGCCAGCAGCTTAGGCCCAGAGGGACGCGAGCAGTACTTC. The chain combines TRBV7-6 with TRBJ2-7; TRBD1 or TRBD2 may be the D gene (5 bases each). Germline V lookup: CDR1 SGHVS, CDR2 FNYEAQ. This CDR3 spans 14 amino acids. V shed 1 base and J shed 6 bases, with 13 bases lying between them.

This clonotype was counted between two and nine times. The V gene is TRBV5-6, the J gene TRBJ1-5, with 8 bases that match TRBD1. The trim removed 4 bases at V and 9 bases at J, leaving 9 bases unmatched. Germline CDR1 is SGHDT and CDR2 is YYEEEE. The CDR3 consists of 14 residues. The CDR3 DNA reads as TGTGCCAGCAGCCGGACAGGGACGGGGACGCCCCAGCATTTT. Protein: CASSRTGTGTPQHF.